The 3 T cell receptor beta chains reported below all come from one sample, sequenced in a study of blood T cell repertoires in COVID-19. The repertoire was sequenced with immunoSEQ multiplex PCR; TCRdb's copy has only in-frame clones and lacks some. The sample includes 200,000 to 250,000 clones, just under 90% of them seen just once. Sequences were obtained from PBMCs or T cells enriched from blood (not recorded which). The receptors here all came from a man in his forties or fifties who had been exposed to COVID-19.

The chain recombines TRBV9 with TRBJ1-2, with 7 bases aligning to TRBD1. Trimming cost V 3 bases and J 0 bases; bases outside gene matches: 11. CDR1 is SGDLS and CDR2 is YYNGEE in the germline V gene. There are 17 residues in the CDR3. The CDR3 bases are TGTGCCAGCAGCGCACAAAGTAACAGGGGCGCTAACTATGGCTACACCTTC. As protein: CASSAQSNRGANYGYTF.

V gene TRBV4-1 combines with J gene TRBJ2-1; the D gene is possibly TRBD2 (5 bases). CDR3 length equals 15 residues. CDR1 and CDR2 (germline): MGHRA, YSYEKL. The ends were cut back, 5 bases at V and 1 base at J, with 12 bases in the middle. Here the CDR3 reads CASSSVGDSYNEQFF. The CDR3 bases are TGCGCCAGCAGCTCCGTCGGGGATTCCTACAATGAGCAGTTCTTC.

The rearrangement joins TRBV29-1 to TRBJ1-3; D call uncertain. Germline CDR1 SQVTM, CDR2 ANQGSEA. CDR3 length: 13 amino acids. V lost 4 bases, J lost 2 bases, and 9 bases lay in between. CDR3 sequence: CSVVRGPGNTIYF. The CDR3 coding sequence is TGCAGCGTTGTCAGAGGGCCTGGAAACACCATATATTTT.